This TCR beta chain is drawn from a study of liver allograft versus peripheral blood T cells. On the study more broadly: Transplanted-liver and recipient peripheral blood T cell receptor repertoires were compared.

Using its own MiXCR run on the reads, TCRdb lists one record per CDR3 protein. The sample holds approximately 9,800 distinct CDR3 sequences, about a fifth seen once. The CDR3 spans 15 residues. CDR1 is MNHEY and CDR2 is SVGAGI in the germline V gene. V shed 6 bases, J shed 1 base, and the junction held 7 bases outside the gene matches. This clonotype is judged medium-sized (0.01 to 0.1%). This rearrangement joins TRBV6-5 to TRBJ1-1; 8 bases are a match to TRBD1. The clonotype originates from a human patient who had a liver transplant. Among the T cells, some may be from the graft donor. CDR3 loop: CASRRQGTPNTEAFF. CDR3 DNA sequence: TGTGCCAGCAGAAGACAGGGGACACCGAACACTGAAGCTTTCTTT.